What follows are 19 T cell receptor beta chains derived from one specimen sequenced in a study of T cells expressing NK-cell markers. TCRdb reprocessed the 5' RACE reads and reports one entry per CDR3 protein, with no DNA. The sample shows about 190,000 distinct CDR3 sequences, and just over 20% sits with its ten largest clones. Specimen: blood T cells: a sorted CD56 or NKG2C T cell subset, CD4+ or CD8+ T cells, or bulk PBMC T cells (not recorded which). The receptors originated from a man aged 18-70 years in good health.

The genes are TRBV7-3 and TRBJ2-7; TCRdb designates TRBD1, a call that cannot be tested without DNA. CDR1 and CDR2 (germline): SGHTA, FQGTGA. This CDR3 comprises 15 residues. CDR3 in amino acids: CASSPGTGVAYEQYF. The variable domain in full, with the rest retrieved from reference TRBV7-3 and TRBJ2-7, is GAGVSQTPSNKVTEKGKYVELRCDPISGHTALYWYRQSLGQGPEFLIYFQGTGAADDSGLPNDRFFAVRPEGSVSTLKIQRTERGDSAVYLCASSPGTGVAYEQYFGPGTRLTVT.

The CDR3 region is CASTEYDTEAFF. The V call is TRBV2, the J call TRBJ1-1. The CDR3 spans 12 residues. Germline loops: CDR1 SNHLY, CDR2 FYNNEI.

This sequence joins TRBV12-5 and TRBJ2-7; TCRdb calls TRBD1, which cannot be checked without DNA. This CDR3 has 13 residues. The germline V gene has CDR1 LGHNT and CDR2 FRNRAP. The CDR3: CASGGQGIDEQYF.

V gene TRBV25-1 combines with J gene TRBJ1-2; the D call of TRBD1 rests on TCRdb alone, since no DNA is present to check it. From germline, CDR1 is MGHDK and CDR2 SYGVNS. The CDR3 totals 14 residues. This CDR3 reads CASSEYGGARGYTF.

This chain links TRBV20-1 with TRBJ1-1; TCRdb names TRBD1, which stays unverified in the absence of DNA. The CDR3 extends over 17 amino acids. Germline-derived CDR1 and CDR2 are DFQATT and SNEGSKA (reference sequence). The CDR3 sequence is CSAIPRNRDLRNTEAFF.

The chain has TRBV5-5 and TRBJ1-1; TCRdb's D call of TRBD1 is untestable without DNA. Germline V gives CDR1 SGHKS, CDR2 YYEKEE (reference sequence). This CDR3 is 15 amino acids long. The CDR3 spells CASSFVGGQNTEAFF.

CDR3 sequence reads: CASSTTRGAAYEQYF. This chain joins TRBV12-3 or TRBV12-4 and TRBJ2-7; no DNA is available, so the TRBD1 call from TCRdb remains unchecked. This CDR3 has 15 amino acids.

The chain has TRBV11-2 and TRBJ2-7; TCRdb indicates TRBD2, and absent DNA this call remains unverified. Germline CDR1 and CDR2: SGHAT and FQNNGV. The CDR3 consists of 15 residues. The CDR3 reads CASSLGTLAGSEQYF.

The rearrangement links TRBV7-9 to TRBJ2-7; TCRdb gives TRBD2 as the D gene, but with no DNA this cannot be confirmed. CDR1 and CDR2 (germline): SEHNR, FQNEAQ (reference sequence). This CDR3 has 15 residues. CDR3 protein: CASSTGTSLSYEQYF.

The CDR3 loop is CAWSVTATYEQYF. This chain connects TRBV30 to TRBJ2-7. The CDR3 is made up of 13 amino acids. The germline gives CDR1 GTSNPN, CDR2 SVGIG (reference sequence). The entire variable domain, with the rest obtained from reference TRBV30 and TRBJ2-7, is as follows: SQTIHQWPATLVQPVGSPLSLECTVEGTSNPNLYWYRQAAGRGLQLLFYSVGIGQISSEVPQNLSASRPQDRQFILSSKKLLLSDSGFYLCAWSVTATYEQYFGPGTRLTVT.

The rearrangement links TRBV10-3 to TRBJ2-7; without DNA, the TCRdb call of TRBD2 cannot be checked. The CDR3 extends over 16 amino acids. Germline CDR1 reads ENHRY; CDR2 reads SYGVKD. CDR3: CAISESRRGREYEQYF.

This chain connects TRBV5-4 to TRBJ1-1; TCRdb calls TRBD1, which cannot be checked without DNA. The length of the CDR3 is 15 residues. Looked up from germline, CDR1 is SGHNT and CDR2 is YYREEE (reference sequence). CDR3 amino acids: CASSHPGIMNTEAFF.

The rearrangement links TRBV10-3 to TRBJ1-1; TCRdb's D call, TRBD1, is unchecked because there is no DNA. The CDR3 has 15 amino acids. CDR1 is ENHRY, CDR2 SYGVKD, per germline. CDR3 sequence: CAISDSVGGWTEAFF.

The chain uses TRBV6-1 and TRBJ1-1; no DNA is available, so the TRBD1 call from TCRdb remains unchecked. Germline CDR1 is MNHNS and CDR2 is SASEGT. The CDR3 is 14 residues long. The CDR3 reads CLLWTGAQNTEAFF.

The CDR3 sequence: CASSRGQGPGNTIYF. This sequence joins TRBV7-2 and TRBJ1-3. Germline values: CDR1 SGHTA, CDR2 FQGNSA. This CDR3 is 15 amino acids long.

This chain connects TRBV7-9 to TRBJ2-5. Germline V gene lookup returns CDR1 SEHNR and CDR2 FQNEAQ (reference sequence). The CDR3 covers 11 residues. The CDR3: CASSLGYPQYF. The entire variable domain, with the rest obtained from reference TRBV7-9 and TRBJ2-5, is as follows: DTGVSQNPRHKITKRGQNVTFRCDPISEHNRLYWYRQTLGQGPEFLTYFQNEAQLEKSRLLSDRFSAERPKGSFSTLEIQRTEQGDSAMYLCASSLGYPQYFGPGTRLLVL.

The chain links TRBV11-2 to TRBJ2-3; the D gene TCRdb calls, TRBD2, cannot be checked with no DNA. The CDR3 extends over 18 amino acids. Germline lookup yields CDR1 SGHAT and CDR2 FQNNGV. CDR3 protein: CASSSGLAGAYSTDTQYF.

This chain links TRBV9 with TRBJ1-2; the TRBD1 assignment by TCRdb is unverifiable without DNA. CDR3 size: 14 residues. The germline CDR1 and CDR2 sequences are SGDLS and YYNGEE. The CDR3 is CASSGNRGLMVTTF.

CDR3 region: CASSFSGLYNEQFF. V gene TRBV7-9 combines with J gene TRBJ2-1. The CDR3 spans 14 residues. Germline V lookup: CDR1 SEHNR, CDR2 FQNEAQ (reference sequence).